This TCR beta chain is from a study of T cell responses to AZD1222 COVID-19 vaccine. Measured with immunoSEQ multiplex PCR; TCRdb has only the in-frame clones, and not every one. The sample records 180,000 or so clones, roughly 94% being singletons. The CDR3 is 17 amino acids. Trimming cost V 2 bases and J 0 bases, with 14 bases left between them. CDR1 and CDR2 from the germline V gene are MNHEY and SVGEGT. With regard to this clone: What it binds is unknown.

General study points: White British people made up most donors, females outnumbered males, and clonal diversity was possibly underestimated. Vaccine-related CD4 TCRs covered spike, predominating at 160-218 and 743-854.

The sequence came from an adult who received the AZD1222 COVID-19 vaccine. This chain joins TRBV6-2 or TRBV6-3 and TRBJ1-5; D not certain. The sequenced sample was peripheral blood, obtained 28 days after the second AZD1222 dose. As DNA, the CDR3 is TGTGCCAGCAGTTACCCCAGGCACCGGTATAGCAATCAGCCCCAGCATTTT. Amino acid sequence: CASSYPRHRYSNQPQHF.